This T cell receptor beta chain is drawn from a study of T cell repertoires in cytomegalovirus infection. The wider study: Public TCR beta signature analysis indicated the presence of both CMV infection and matching HLA type.

CDR1 and CDR2 (germline): SGHDT, YYEEEE. The CDR3 length is 16 residues. Comment on this clonotype: Its antigen is still unknown. The junction departs from germline at one end; a sequencing error may be responsible.

TCRdb reprocessed the reads via MiXCR and lists one record per CDR3 protein. The sample contains around 630,000 distinct CDR3 sequences, roughly a quarter of which appear only once. Study-level points and caveats: Summed public TCR beta family frequency identified CMV carriers bearing the relevant HLA. It was HLA-C-restricted CMV-specific TCR beta clonotypes that dominated the response ex vivo.

This clonotype was sampled from a human donor in good health (CMV status not recorded). Some clones in this sample may be carry-over from other donors' samples. Specimen: CD8+ T cells from PBMCs. This chain joins TRBV5-6 and TRBJ2-1; tentatively, D is TRBD2 (6 bases). The CDR3 protein is CTSSLAGTRAGNEQFF. The DNA of the CDR3 is TGTACCAGCAGCTTGGCAGGGACTCGAGCGGGCAATGAGCAGTTCTTC.